A selection of T cell receptor beta chains follows, all from one sample in a study of blood T cell repertoires in COVID-19. Only in-frame clones appear in the TCRdb table, and some are missing; sequencing was by immunoSEQ multiplex PCR. This table holds 100,000 to 150,000 clones, more than 70% found once. The source material was peripheral blood. The source of these receptors is a man over 45 with acute or convalescent COVID-19. Both conserved end residues are part of each CDR3. The order of the fields is J gene, V gene, clone size, D gene, CDR3 protein, CDR3 DNA. The D gene is left open where the match is weak. Not every row has a clone size; where given, it reads once, few, many or a size class.

j_gene: TRBJ2-7
v_gene: TRBV15
abundance: .
d_gene: TRBD1
CDR3aa: CATSRVGQGAYEQYF
CDR3nt: TGTGCCACCAGCAGAGTGGGACAGGGGGCGTACGAGCAGTACTTC

j_gene: TRBJ2-5
v_gene: TRBV7-9
abundance: few
d_gene: .
CDR3aa: CASSLRREETQYF
CDR3nt: TGTGCCAGCAGCTTAAGGCGGGAAGAGACCCAGTACTTC

j_gene: TRBJ1-1
v_gene: TRBV27
abundance: .
d_gene: TRBD1
CDR3aa: CASIATGGTGEAFF
CDR3nt: TGTGCCAGCATTGCGACAGGGGGTACCGGTGAAGCTTTCTTT

j_gene: TRBJ2-1
v_gene: TRBV7-6
abundance: .
d_gene: .
CDR3aa: CASSFDGGGAYEQFF
CDR3nt: TGTGCCAGCAGCTTCGACGGCGGGGGCGCCTATGAGCAGTTCTTC

j_gene: TRBJ1-5
v_gene: TRBV19
abundance: .
d_gene: TRBD1
CDR3aa: CASSIRGRVDQPQHF
CDR3nt: TGTGCCAGTAGTATTAGGGGGCGCGTCGATCAGCCCCAGCATTTT

j_gene: TRBJ1-2
v_gene: TRBV6-2/TRBV6-3
abundance: .
d_gene: TRBD1
CDR3aa: CASSDPSTGLVYGYTF
CDR3nt: TGTGCCAGCAGTGATCCTTCGACAGGGTTAGTCTATGGCTACACCTTC

j_gene: TRBJ1-2
v_gene: TRBV4-1
abundance: .
d_gene: TRBD1
CDR3aa: CASSHVTGEGAGYTF
CDR3nt: TGCGCCAGCAGCCACGTGACAGGGGAAGGAGCTGGCTACACCTTC

j_gene: TRBJ1-1
v_gene: TRBV5-8
abundance: .
d_gene: .
CDR3aa: CASSLASGTEAFF
CDR3nt: TGTGCCAGCAGCTTGGCTAGCGGCACTGAAGCTTTCTTT

j_gene: TRBJ1-1
v_gene: TRBV9
abundance: .
d_gene: TRBD1
CDR3aa: CASSPRGQADTEAFF
CDR3nt: TGTGCCAGCAGCCCTCGGGGACAGGCGGACACTGAAGCTTTCTTT

j_gene: TRBJ1-5
v_gene: TRBV20-1
abundance: .
d_gene: TRBD1
CDR3aa: CSASKVGQGYQPQHF
CDR3nt: TGCAGTGCTAGTAAGGTGGGACAGGGGTATCAGCCCCAGCATTTT

j_gene: TRBJ1-1
v_gene: TRBV21-1
abundance: .
d_gene: .
CDR3aa: CASSKGERHVTEAFF
CDR3nt: TGTGCCAGCAGCAAAGGGGAGCGCCATGTTACTGAAGCTTTCTTT

j_gene: TRBJ2-2
v_gene: TRBV5-4
abundance: .
d_gene: TRBD1
CDR3aa: CASSSPPTGPSTGELFF
CDR3nt: TGTGCCAGCAGCTCCCCCCCGACAGGGCCCTCCACCGGGGAGCTGTTTTTT

j_gene: TRBJ1-2
v_gene: TRBV7-9
abundance: .
d_gene: TRBD1
CDR3aa: CASSLRGGRGGLNYGYTF
CDR3nt: TGTGCCAGCAGCTTGCGAGGGGGCCGGGGCGGCCTTAACTATGGCTACACCTTC

j_gene: TRBJ2-1
v_gene: TRBV7-2
abundance: .
d_gene: .
CDR3aa: CASSLIGRGEQFF
CDR3nt: TGTGCCAGCAGCTTAATTGGGCGAGGGGAGCAGTTCTTC

j_gene: TRBJ2-2
v_gene: TRBV10-1
abundance: .
d_gene: TRBD2
CDR3aa: CASSESSLADTGELFF
CDR3nt: TGCGCCAGCAGTGAGTCAAGCCTAGCGGACACCGGGGAGCTGTTTTTT

j_gene: TRBJ2-1
v_gene: TRBV7-2
abundance: .
d_gene: TRBD2
CDR3aa: CASSHTSGSVNEQFF
CDR3nt: TGTGCCAGCAGCCACACTAGCGGGAGTGTGAATGAGCAGTTCTTC